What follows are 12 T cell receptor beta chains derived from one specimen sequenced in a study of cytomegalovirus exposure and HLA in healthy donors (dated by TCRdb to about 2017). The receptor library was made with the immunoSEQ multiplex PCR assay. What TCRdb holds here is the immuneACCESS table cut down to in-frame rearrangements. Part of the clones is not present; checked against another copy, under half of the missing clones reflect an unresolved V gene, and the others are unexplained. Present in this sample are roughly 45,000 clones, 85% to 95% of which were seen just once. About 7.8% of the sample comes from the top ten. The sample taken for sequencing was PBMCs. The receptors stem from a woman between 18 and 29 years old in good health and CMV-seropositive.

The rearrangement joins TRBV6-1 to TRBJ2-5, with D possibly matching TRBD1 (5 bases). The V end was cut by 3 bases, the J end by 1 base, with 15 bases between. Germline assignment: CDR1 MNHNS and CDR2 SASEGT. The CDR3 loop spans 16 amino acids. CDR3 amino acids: CASSEEHPRAQETQYF. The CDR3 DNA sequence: TGTGCCAGCAGTGAGGAACACCCCAGGGCCCAAGAGACCCAGTACTTC.

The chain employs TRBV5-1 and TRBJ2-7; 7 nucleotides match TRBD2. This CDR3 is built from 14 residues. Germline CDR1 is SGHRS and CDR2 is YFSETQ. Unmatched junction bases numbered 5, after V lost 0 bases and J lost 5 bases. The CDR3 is CASSLGARGDEQYF. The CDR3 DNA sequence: TGCGCCAGCAGCTTGGGTGCACGGGGGGACGAGCAGTACTTC.

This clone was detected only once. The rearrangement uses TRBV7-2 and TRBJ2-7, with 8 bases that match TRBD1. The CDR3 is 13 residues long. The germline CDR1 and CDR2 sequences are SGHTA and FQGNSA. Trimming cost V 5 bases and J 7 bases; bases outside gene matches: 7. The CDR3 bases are TGTGCCAGCAGCCCCAGGGACAGGACAGAGCAGTACTTC. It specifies CASSPRDRTEQYF.

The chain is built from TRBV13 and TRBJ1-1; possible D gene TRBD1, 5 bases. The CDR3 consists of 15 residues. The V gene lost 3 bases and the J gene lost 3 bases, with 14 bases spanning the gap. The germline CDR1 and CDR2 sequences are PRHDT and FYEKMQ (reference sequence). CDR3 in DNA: TGTGCCAGCAGCTTCTCAGCCCTGGGGCACACTGAAGCTTTCTTT. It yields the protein CASSFSALGHTEAFF.

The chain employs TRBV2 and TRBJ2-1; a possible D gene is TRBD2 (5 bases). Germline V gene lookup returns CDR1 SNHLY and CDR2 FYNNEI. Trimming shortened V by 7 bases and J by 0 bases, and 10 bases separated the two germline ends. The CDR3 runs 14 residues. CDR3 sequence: CASNLGSSYNEQFF. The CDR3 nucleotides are TGTGCCAGCAATCTGGGGAGCTCCTACAATGAGCAGTTCTTC.

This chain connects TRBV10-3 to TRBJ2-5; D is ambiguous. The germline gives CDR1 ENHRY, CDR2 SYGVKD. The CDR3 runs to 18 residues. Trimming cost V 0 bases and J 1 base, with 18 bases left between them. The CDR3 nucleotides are TGTGCCATCAGTGAGTCTATAAGTCAAACCACAGCCCAAGAGACCCAGTACTTC. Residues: CAISESISQTTAQETQYF.

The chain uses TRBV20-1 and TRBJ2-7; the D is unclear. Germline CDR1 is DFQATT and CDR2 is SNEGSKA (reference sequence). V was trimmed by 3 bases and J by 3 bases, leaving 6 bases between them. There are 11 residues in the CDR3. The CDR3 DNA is TGCAGTGCTAGTCTATACTACGAGCAGTACTTC. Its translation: CSASLYYEQYF.

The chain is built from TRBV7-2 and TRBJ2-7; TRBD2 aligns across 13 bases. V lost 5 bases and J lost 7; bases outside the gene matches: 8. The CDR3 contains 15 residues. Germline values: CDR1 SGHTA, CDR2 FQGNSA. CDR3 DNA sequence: TGTGCCAGCAGCGTACTAGCGGGAGGGCCTGGAGAGCAGTACTTC. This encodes CASSVLAGGPGEQYF.

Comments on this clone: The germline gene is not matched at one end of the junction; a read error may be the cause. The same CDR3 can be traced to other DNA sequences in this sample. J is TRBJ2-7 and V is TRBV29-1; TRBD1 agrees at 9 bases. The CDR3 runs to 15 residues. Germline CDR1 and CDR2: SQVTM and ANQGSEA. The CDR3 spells CSVEDGGQGIGEQYF. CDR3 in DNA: TGCAGCGTTGAAGACGGAGGACAGGGGATCGGCGAGCAATACTTC.

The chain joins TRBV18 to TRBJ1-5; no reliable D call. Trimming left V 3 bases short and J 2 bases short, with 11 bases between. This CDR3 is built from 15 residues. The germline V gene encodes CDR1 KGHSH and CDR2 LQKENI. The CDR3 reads CASSPAANGNQPQHF. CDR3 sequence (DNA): TGTGCCAGCTCACCGGCGGCGAACGGCAATCAGCCCCAGCATTTT.

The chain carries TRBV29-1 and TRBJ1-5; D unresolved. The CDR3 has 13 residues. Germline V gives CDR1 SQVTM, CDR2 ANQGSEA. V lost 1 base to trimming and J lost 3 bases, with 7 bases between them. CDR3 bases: TGCAGCGTTGAAGGGCCCGACAATCAGCCCCAGCATTTT. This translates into CSVEGPDNQPQHF.

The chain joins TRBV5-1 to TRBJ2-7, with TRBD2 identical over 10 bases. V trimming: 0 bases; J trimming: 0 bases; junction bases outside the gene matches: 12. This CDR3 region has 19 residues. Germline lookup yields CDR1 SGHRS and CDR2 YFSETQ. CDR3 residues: CASSLAIASGSQSSYEQYF. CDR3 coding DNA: TGCGCCAGCAGCTTGGCCATCGCTAGCGGGAGCCAAAGCTCCTACGAGCAGTACTTC. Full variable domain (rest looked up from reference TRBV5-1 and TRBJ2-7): KAGVTQTPRYLIKTRGQQVTLSCSPISGHRSVSWYQQTPGQGLQFLFEYFSETQRNKGNFPGRFSGRQFSNSRSEMNVSTLELGDSALYLCASSLAIASGSQSSYEQYFGPGTRLTVT.